This TCR beta chain was sequenced for a study of cytomegalovirus exposure and HLA in healthy donors. Study conclusions and caveats: TCR beta chain V- and J-gene trimming was linked, in a later analysis, to a missense variant in DCLRE1C. Fewer N-insertions (relative to the 666-donor mean) were reportedly seen in an Asian-associated ancestry cluster in a later analysis.

13 Jbeta primers and 60 Vbeta primers were used for the PCR. Sequencing was performed with immunoSEQ multiplex PCR; in TCRdb, only in-frame clones are kept and a portion is missing. The sample comprises under 200,000 clones, 9.5% to 15% of which are singletons, and 7.8% rests with the top ten. This CDR3 region has 15 residues. The sample holds a few counts of this clone. What it recognizes is unknown. The gene calls are TRBV1 and TRBJ1-2. TRBV1 corresponds to a pseudogene. The sequence was obtained from a man aged 45-60 years in good health and CMV-seropositive. The material sequenced was PBMCs. Written as DNA, the CDR3 is TGCACCAGCTTTTCGGGGTGGCAGAGAAACTATGGCTACACCTTC. It yields the protein CTSFSGWQRNYGYTF.